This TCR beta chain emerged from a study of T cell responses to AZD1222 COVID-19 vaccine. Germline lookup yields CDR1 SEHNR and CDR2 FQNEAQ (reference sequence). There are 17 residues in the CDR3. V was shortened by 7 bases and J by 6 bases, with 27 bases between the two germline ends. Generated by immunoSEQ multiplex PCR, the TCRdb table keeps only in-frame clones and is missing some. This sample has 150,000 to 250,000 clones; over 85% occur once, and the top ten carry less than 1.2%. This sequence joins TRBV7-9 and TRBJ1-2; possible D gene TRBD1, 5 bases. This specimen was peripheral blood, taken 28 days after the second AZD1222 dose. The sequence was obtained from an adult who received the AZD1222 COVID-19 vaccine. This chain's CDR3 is CASTKVGRVAAGDGYTF. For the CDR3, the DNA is TGTGCCAGCACCAAGGTGGGCAGGGTGGCGGCGGGAGATGGCTACACCTTC.